The following is a TCR beta chain sequence with its context. In this sample, this clone turned up a few times. The antigen it binds to is not known. There are no base qualities to consult, and no much larger clone falls within one base. TCRbeta CDR3 regions were amplified from genomic DNA using the immunoSEQ Assay, a bias-controlled multiplex PCR. The authors processed their data as follows. Nucleated cell counts per sample were estimated from amplification of reference gene primers within the assay. Sequence reads were collapsed and filtered to measure the absolute abundance of every unique TCRbeta CDR3 rearrangement. For each sample, productive Simpson clonality was calculated as the square root of Simpson's diversity index across productive rearrangements. TCRdb took this table from immuneACCESS and kept in-frame rearrangements with V and J called. Such tables lack part of the clones; where checked against another copy, unresolved V genes explain under half of the gap, and the rest is unexplained. V and J calls and clone size are those listed in that table; D and trimming were worked out from the DNA. The table for this sample lists roughly 150,000 clones; 84% of them were counted only once. The top ten clonotypes cover roughly 2.5% of the sample.

V drops 4 bases and J drops 7 bases, leaving 14 bases in between. Per the germline V gene (reference sequence), LNHDA is the CDR1 and SQIVND is the CDR2. The CDR3 covers 14 residues, taking in both the cysteine and the phenylalanine. Left in the record is the CDR3 DNA by itself, 42 bases read in frame from the first base. This specimen belongs to a study of blood T cell repertoires in COVID-19 (dated by TCRdb to the early 2020s). Concerning the study at large: Collaborator samples came from the United States, Italy and Spain and covered acute and convalescent phases of COVID-19. The material from the prospective study consisted of cDNA or gDNA derived from T cells, B-cell-depleted T cells, or PBMCs. The dataset comprised deeply sampled blood TCRbeta repertoires from subjects exposed to, actively infected with, or recovered from COVID-19. A freely available public database, intended as a resource for researchers studying the immune response to SARS-CoV-2, is where the repertoires were released. Samples came from the ongoing ImmuneRACE study (first 160 participants) plus 1,254 subjects from 6 global collaborators. The sample metadata nearly always contained a de-identified subject ID, COVID-19 status, age in years and sex. Where available, HLA class I and class II types were taken from metadata supplied by the sample provider and were not determined by assay-based typing. The investigation overall reported the following: Clinical and demographic metadata were provided uncurated, with the amount varying by source and participant.

One collaborating source in Seattle enrolled patients while the patients were actively infected and followed the patients over time throughout the course of disease. Whole blood was collected in K2EDTA tubes by collaborating institutions according to the institutions' own protocols. For TCRbeta analysis, collaborators shipped samples in one of three forms: frozen whole blood, isolated PBMCs, or DNA extracted from either of those sample types. The sequence derives from a woman of 80 years or more with COVID-19, enrolled during active disease. The rearranged chain carries TRBV19 and TRBJ1-5; a weak D assignment points to TRBD1 (6 bases agree). The specimen was peripheral blood. The CDR3 here reads CASSKSGAWQPQHF. The nucleotide sequence is TGTGCCAGTAGTAAGTCAGGGGCATGGCAGCCCCAGCATTTT.